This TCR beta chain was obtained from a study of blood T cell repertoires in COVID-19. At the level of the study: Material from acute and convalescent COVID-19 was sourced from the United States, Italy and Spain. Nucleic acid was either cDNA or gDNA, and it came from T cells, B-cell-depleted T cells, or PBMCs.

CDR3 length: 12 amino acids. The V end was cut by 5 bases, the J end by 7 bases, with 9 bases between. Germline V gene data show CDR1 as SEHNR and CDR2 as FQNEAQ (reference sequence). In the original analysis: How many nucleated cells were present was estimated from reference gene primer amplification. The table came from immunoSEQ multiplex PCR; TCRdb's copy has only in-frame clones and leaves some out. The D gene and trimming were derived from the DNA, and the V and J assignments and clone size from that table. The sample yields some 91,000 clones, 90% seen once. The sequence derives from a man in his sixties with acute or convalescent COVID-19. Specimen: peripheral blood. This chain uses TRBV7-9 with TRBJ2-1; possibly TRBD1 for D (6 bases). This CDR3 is CASSHRANEQFF. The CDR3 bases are TGTGCCAGCAGCCACAGGGCTAATGAGCAGTTCTTC.